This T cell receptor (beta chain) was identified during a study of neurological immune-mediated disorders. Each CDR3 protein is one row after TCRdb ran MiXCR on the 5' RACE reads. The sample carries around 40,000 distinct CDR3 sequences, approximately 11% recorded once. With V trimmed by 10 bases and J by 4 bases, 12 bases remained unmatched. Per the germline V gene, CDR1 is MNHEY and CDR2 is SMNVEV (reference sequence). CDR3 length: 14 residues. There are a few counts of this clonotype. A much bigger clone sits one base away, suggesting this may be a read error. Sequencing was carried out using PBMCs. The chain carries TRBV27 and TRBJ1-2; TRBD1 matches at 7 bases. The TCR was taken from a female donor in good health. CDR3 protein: CANSGDSSSYGYTF. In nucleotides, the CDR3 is TGTGCCAACAGCGGGGACAGCTCTTCCTATGGCTACACCTTC.